This T cell receptor (beta chain) was sequenced for a study of read filtering for tumor transcriptome and immune sequencing. The study, taken as a whole, reports: Dropping single-read clonotypes raised IR-seq and RNA-seq shared-clonotype correlation.

The sample holds many counts of this clonotype. Its antigen remains unknown. Molecular barcoded adaptors covering alpha/delta and beta/gamma chains were used on roughly 370 ng RNA. Using its own MiXCR run on the reads, TCRdb lists one record per CDR3 protein. The sample contains over 35,000 distinct CDR3 sequences, 13% of which appear only once. Trimming shortened V by 0 bases and J by 11 bases, and 10 bases separated the two germline ends. The germline V gene has CDR1 SGHTA and CDR2 FQGNSA. There are 13 residues in the CDR3. The sample comprised a population of CD138-negative cells sorted from bone marrow. The chain joins TRBV7-2 to TRBJ1-4; D not resolved. The sequence was collected from a donor over 35 with multiple myeloma. CDR3 sequence (DNA): TGTGCCAGCAGCTTAGCGATGAAGGGCAAACTGTTTTTT. It encodes CASSLAMKGKLFF.